This T cell receptor beta chain was sequenced during a study of blood T cells in healthy people across ages (dated by TCRdb to between 2015 and 2017). Broadly, across the study: In model experiments, template switching captured about one uniquely barcoded TCR beta cDNA molecule for every two T cells. Donors of different ages were randomly distributed across sequencing lanes to avoid experimental bias. Donors were grouped into four age groups: young (average roughly 17 years), middle-aged (roughly 37), aged (about 59) and long-lived (just over 80). To track age-related changes in TCR beta repertoire diversity, the study relied on deep sequencing normalized with unique cDNA molecular identifiers. For two donors (one aged 18 to 30 and one aged 80 or older), the study analyzed two additional independent replicas of 1 million unique cDNA reads from the same blood draw. Beyond this particular receptor, the publication reports: The long-lived group showed more naive CD4+ T cells, fewer expanded clones and increased TCR diversity than the aged group, suggesting age selection. A strong correlation was found between observed TCR beta diversity and the percentage of naive T cells measured by flow cytometry. Estimates of total diversity based on one million sequenced T cells were considered lower bounds and underestimates. Since profiling was done on bulk unsorted PBMCs, naive and antigen-experienced compartments could not be conclusively compared. Observed TCR beta diversity per million T cells fell roughly linearly with age, and a significant reduction was already apparent by age approximately 40. The CMV infection status of donors was not known, potentially confounding age-related changes in expanded clonotypes.

The 39 donors, aged 6 to 90 years, were systemically healthy Caucasian individuals from Russia. Each donor gave roughly 9.5 milliliters of peripheral blood, collected into EDTA-treated Vacutainer tubes. Ficoll-Paque density-gradient centrifugation was used to isolate PBMCs, with at least 7 million obtained per sample. Trizol reagent was used to extract total RNA from PBMCs, with at least 5 micrograms per sample. For every donor, flow cytometry on a PBMC aliquot measured the percentage of naive CD45RAhigh/CD27high T cells. In regard to this clonotype: What antigen it recognizes has not been identified. Qualities for individual bases were not recorded, and no much larger clone is one base off.

Libraries were built with 5' RACE. The reads were generated on an Illumina HiSeq 2500. A second PCR of about 7 to 12 cycles was run with a J-beta primer mix and a sample-barcoded 5' primer. A unique molecular identifier was introduced onto each TCR beta cDNA molecule by a template-switch 5' adaptor carrying 12 random nucleotides. Each sample yielded at least 3 million CDR3-containing paired-end reads. First-strand cDNA was synthesized from all RNA with the Mint cDNA synthesis kit, primed by a TRBC-specific oligonucleotide. All cDNA was treated with uracil-DNA glycosylase and then went through a first 18-cycle PCR with the universal primers M1SS and BC2_uni_R. Per the authors' processing: For normalization, 1 million high-quality reads were randomly selected from each sample, with every read carrying a distinct molecular identifier. Instead of being binned into consensus sequences, reads with shared molecular identifiers were discarded. MiTCR, set to a Q25 quality threshold and the strictest error-elimination algorithm, was used for CDR3 identification, clonotype clustering and error correction. A nonparametric unseen species model using Euler transformation provided a lower-bound estimate of total TCR beta diversity. TCRdb cleaned the public reads at Q25 with fastp, built clones with MiXCR and kept in-frame beta chains. CDR3 protein duplicates are merged, each entry listing the most common genes and DNA. The V and J calls were determined by TCRdb, not by the authors. Recorded for this sample are 650,000 to 900,000 distinct CDR3 sequences; around 68% of them occurred a single time. The ten largest clones represent roughly 26% of the sample.

Trimming costs V 0 bases and J 5 bases, and their ends lie 2 bases apart. From the cysteine through the phenylalanine, the CDR3 covers 13 amino acids. Only the CDR3 region is kept as DNA, spanning 39 bases read in frame from base 1. The germline V gene (reference sequence) specifies SEHNR as CDR1 and FQNEAQ as CDR2. The source of this sequence is a man aged 25-45 years in good health. Sequencing used blood. Recombination joined TRBV7-9 with TRBJ1-6; there is no confident call for the D gene. The DNA reads as follows: TGTGCCAGCAGCTTAGCGGATAATTCACCCCTCCACTTT. This sequence encodes CASSLADNSPLHF.